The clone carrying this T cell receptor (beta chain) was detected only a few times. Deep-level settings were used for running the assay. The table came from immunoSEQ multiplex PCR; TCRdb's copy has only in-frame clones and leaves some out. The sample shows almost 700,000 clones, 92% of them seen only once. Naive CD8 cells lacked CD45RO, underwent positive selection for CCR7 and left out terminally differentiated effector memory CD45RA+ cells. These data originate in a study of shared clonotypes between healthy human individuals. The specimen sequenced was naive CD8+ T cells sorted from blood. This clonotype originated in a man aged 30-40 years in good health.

CDR3 sequence (DNA): TGTGCCACCAGCAGAAGGGACGCATCCTACGAGCAGTACTTC. Protein sequence: CATSRRDASYEQYF. V is TRBV15 and J is TRBJ2-7, with D tentatively TRBD1 or TRBD2 (5 bases each). This CDR3 region has 14 residues. Trimming left V 2 bases short and J 1 base short, with 9 bases between. Germline CDR1 LNHNV, CDR2 YYDKDF (reference sequence).